This TCR beta chain was identified in a study of cytomegalovirus exposure and HLA in healthy donors. It was with 60 Vbeta and 13 Jbeta primers that the PCR ran. Here immunoSEQ multiplex PCR was the method, and the copy in TCRdb shows in-frame clones only, minus some. The repertoire consists of some 150,000 clones, with roughly 80% occurring once and the leading ten covering 5.5% to 8%. Broader study findings: Later examination showed HLA-associated TCR beta chains had greater clonal expansion than equally common others. TCR sequences were mostly rare, though some public TCRs occurred in many donors. Later genetic work tied a missense DCLRE1C variant to beta-chain V and J trimming. Some highly shared sequence variants likely arose as a pipeline artifact.

Regarding this clone: Its antigen is currently unknown.

The sample consisted of PBMCs. The origin of this receptor is a woman in her twenties or thirties in good health and CMV-seropositive.

CDR3 region: CASSKGPRGYGTQYF. The CDR3 region has the DNA TGTGCCAGCAGCAAAGGTCCGAGGGGGTACGGGACCCAGTACTTC. The chain is built from TRBV21-1 and TRBJ2-5; TRBD1 is the table's D call, not checked against the DNA. TRBV21-1 is classified as a pseudogene. The CDR3 length is 15 residues.